This T cell receptor (beta chain) was identified during a study of T cell repertoires in cytomegalovirus infection. This clonotype has only a few counts. No antigen is known for it. MiXCR was run by TCRdb on the reads, yielding one entry per CDR3 protein. This sample has 650,000 to 900,000 distinct CDR3 sequences, with approximately 30% found just once. Study results and caveats: Clonotype analysis showed dominance of the ex vivo response by HLA-C-restricted CMV-specific TCR beta clonotypes.

The CDR3 totals 14 residues. Trimming took 5 bases from V and 6 from J, leaving 13 bases between them. Germline V gene data show CDR1 as MNHGY and CDR2 as SAAAGT. The rearrangement links TRBV6-8 to TRBJ1-4, with D maybe TRBD1 (5 bases). This receptor was identified in a human donor in good health (CMV status not recorded). Some clones in this sample may be carry-over from other donors' samples. The sequences come from cultured CD8+ T cells from PBMCs, collected from culture after CMV antigen stimulation. The CDR3 bases are TGTGCCAGCAGTCCCGGGACGGTAGATGAAAAACTGTTTTTT. Translating it yields CASSPGTVDEKLFF.